Listed here is a single T cell receptor beta chain. Its antigen is unidentified. This sample is part of a study of T cell responses to AZD1222 COVID-19 vaccine. Study results and caveats: Only a handful of AZD1222 recipients tested seropositive at baseline. An increase in Spike-specific TCR breadth and depth was observed after two AZD1222 doses. Repertoire samples came only from after the peak T cell response. With dominance at 160-218 and 743-854, vaccine-associated CD4 TCRs spanned spike.

The data were produced by immunoSEQ multiplex PCR, yet TCRdb's version contains in-frame clones alone and is incomplete. In the table there are some 120,000 clones, around 90% of which are singletons. CDR1 is SGHTA and CDR2 is FQGTGA in the germline V gene. This CDR3 comprises 14 residues. V was shortened by 0 bases and J by 4 bases, with 8 bases between the two germline ends. The clonotype was recovered from an adult in good health. Sample: peripheral blood, taken on day 0 of AZD1222 vaccination. The J gene is TRBJ2-3, the V gene TRBV7-3, with D possibly TRBD2 on 5 matching bases. The CDR3 sequence is CASSLTLAPDTQYF. In nucleotides, the CDR3 is TGTGCCAGCAGCTTAACGCTAGCCCCAGATACGCAGTATTTT.